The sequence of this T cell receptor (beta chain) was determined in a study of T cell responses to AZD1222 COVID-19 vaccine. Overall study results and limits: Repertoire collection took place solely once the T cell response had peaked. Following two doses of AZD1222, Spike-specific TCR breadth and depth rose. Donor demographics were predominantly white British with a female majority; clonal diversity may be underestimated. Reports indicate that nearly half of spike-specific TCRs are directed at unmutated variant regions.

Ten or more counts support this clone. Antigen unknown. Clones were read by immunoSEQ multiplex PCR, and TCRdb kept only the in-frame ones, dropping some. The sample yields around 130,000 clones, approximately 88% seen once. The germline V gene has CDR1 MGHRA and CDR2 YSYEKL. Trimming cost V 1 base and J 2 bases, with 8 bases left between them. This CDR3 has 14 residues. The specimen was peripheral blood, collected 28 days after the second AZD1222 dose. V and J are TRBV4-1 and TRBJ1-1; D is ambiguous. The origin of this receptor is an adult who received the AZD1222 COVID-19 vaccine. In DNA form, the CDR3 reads TGCGCCAGCAGCCAAGGATACACCAACACTGAAGCTTTCTTT. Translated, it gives CASSQGYTNTEAFF.